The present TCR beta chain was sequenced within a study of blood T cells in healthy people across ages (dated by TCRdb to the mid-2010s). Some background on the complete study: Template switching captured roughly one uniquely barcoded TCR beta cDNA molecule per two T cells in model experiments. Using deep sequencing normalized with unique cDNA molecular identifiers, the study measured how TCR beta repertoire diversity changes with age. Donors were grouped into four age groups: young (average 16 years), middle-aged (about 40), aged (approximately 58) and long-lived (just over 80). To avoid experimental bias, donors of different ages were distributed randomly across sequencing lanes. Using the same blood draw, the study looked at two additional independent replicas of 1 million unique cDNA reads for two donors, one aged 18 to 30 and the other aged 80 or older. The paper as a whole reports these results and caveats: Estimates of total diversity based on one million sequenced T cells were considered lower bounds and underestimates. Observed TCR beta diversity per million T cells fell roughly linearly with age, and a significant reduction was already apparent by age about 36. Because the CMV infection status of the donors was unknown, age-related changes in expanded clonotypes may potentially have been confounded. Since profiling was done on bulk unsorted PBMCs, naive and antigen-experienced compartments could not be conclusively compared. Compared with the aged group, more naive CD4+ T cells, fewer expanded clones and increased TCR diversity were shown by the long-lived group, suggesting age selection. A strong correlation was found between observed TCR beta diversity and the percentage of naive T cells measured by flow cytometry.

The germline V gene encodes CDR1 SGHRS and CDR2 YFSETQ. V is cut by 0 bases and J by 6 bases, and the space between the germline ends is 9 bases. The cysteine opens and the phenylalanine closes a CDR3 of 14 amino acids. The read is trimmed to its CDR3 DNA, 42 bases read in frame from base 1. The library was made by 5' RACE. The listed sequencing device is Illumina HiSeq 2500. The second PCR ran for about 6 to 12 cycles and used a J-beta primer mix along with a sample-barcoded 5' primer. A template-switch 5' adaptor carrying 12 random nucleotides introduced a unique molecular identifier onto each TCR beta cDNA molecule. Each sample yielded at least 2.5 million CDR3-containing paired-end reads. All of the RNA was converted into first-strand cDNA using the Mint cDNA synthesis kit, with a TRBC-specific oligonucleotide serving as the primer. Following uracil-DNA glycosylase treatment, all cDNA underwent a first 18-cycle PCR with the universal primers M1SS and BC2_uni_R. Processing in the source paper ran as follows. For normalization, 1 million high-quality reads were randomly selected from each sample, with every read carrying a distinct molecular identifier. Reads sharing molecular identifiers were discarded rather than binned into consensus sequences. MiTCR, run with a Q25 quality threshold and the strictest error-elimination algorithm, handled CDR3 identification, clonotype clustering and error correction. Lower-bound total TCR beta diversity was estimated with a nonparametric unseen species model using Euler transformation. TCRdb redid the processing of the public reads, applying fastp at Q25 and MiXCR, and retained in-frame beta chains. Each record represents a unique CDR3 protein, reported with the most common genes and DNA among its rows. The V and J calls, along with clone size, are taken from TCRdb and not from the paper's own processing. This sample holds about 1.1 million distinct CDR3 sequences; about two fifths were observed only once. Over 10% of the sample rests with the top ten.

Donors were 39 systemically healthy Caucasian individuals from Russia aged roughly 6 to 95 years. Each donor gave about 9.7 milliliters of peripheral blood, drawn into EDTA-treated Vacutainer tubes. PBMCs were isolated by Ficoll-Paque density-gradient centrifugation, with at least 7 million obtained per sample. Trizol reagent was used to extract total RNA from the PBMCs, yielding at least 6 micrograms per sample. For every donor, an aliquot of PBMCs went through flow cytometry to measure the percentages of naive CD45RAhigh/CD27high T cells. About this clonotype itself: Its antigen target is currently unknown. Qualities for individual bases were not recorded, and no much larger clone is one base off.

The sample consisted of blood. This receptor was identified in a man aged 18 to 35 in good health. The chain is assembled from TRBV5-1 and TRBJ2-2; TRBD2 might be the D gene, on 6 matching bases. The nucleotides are TGCGCCAGCAGCTTGGAGGAGGGTTCCGGGGAGCTGTTTTTT. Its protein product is CASSLEEGSGELFF.